This T cell receptor beta chain was observed in a study of cytomegalovirus exposure and HLA in healthy donors. General study findings and limits: Researchers catalogued under 200 TCR beta chains as cytomegalovirus-associated. Some V segments, including TRBV6-2 and TRBV6-3, were excluded as indistinguishable.

Primers for the PCR totalled 60 Vbeta and 13 Jbeta. Produced via immunoSEQ multiplex PCR; TCRdb's table is partial and in-frame only. The sample has roughly 120,000 clones; 81% are singletons. This cohort consisted of healthy bone marrow donors. The CDR3 spans 17 residues. Trimming took 1 base from V and 7 from J; bases not matched to a gene: 11. Germline assignment: CDR1 SGHDT and CDR2 YYEEEE. Concerning this clone itself: Antigen: not known.

The V call is TRBV5-6, the J call TRBJ2-2, with 9 bases that match TRBD2. The sequence derives from a woman aged 40 to 49 in good health and CMV-seronegative. Sequenced: PBMCs. In DNA, the CDR3 is TGTGCCAGCAGCTTGTGGATGGCGGGAGGGCCGGTCGGGGAGCTGTTTTTT. Its translation is CASSLWMAGGPVGELFF.